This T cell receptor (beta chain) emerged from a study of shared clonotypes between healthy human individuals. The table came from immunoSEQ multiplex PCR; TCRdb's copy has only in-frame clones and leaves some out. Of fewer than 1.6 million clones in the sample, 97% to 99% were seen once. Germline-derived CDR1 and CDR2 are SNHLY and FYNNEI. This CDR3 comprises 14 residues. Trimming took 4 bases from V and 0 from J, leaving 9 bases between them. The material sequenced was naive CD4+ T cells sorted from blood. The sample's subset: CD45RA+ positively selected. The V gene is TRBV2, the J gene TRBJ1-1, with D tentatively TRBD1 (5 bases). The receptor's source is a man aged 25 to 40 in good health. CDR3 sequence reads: CASSVDTMNTEAFF. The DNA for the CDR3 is TGTGCCAGCAGTGTGGACACGATGAACACTGAAGCTTTCTTT.